The rows below give T cell receptor beta chains drawn from one sample of a study of T-cell reconstitution after alpha-beta-depleted transplantation in children. TCRdb recomputed calls from the PCR reads with MiXCR, one row per CDR3 protein. The sample includes about 980,000 distinct CDR3 sequences, about 26% of them seen just once. The sequencing here drew on PBMCs, mostly from graft donor cells, taken 360 days after TCRalphabeta/CD19-depleted stem cell transplant. These receptors were obtained from a boy less than two years old who had a stem cell transplant for SCID, so the T cells may come from the graft donor. The CDR3 runs from the conserved cysteine through the conserved F or W. Each record gives: V gene, clone size, D gene, J gene, CDR3 protein, CDR3 DNA. A D gene is named only where the DNA matches it firmly. Clone size is not always given. Where it is, it says once, few, many or a class for expanded clones.

V gene: TRBV12-3/TRBV12-4
clone size: few
D gene: NA
J gene: TRBJ2-3
CDR3 protein: CASSPYRGEDTQYF
CDR3 DNA: TGTGCCAGCAGTCCTTACCGCGGGGAAGATACGCAGTATTTT

V gene: TRBV20-1
clone size: few
D gene: TRBD2
J gene: TRBJ2-1
CDR3 protein: CSARVRRLAGGNEQFF
CDR3 DNA: TGCAGTGCTAGAGTTAGGCGACTAGCGGGGGGTAATGAGCAGTTCTTC

V gene: TRBV3-1
clone size: NA
D gene: TRBD1
J gene: TRBJ1-1
CDR3 protein: CASSHGDRGNTEAFF
CDR3 DNA: TGTGCCAGCAGCCACGGGGACAGGGGGAACACTGAAGCTTTCTTT

V gene: TRBV6-5
clone size: NA
D gene: NA
J gene: TRBJ1-1
CDR3 protein: CASSYSRERMNTEAFF
CDR3 DNA: TGTGCCAGCAGTTACTCCCGGGAAAGGATGAACACTGAAGCTTTCTTT

V gene: TRBV29-1
clone size: many
D gene: NA
J gene: TRBJ2-1
CDR3 protein: CSVEVGRDIEQFF
CDR3 DNA: TGCAGCGTTGAAGTAGGGCGGGACATCGAGCAGTTCTTC

V gene: TRBV5-1
clone size: NA
D gene: NA
J gene: TRBJ2-1
CDR3 protein: CASSLSGISGNHEQFF
CDR3 DNA: TGCGCCAGCAGCTTATCCGGGATTTCGGGTAACCATGAGCAGTTCTTC

V gene: TRBV3-1
clone size: few
D gene: NA
J gene: TRBJ2-7
CDR3 protein: CASSPSGLKVYEQYF
CDR3 DNA: TGTGCCAGCAGCCCATCTGGACTGAAAGTCTACGAGCAGTACTTC

V gene: TRBV2
clone size: NA
D gene: NA
J gene: TRBJ1-6
CDR3 protein: CASRGPTPLHF
CDR3 DNA: TGTGCCAGCAGGGGTCCGACACCCCTCCACTTT

V gene: TRBV5-1
clone size: NA
D gene: NA
J gene: TRBJ2-2
CDR3 protein: CASSSDTRWITGELFF
CDR3 DNA: TGCGCCAGCAGCTCGGACACCCGATGGATAACCGGGGAGCTGTTTTTT

V gene: TRBV7-8
clone size: NA
D gene: TRBD2
J gene: TRBJ2-1
CDR3 protein: CASSRGGSVGNEQFF
CDR3 DNA: TGTGCCAGCAGCCGCGGGGGGAGCGTGGGCAATGAGCAGTTCTTC

V gene: TRBV2
clone size: few
D gene: TRBD1
J gene: TRBJ2-7
CDR3 protein: CATSDRGSYEQYF
CDR3 DNA: TGTGCCACCTCGGACAGGGGCTCCTACGAGCAGTACTTC

V gene: TRBV2
clone size: NA
D gene: NA
J gene: TRBJ2-7
CDR3 protein: CATSWRPSSYEQYF
CDR3 DNA: TGTGCCACCAGCTGGAGGCCAAGCTCCTACGAGCAGTACTTC

V gene: TRBV20-1
clone size: few
D gene: NA
J gene: TRBJ2-7
CDR3 protein: CSATKDPRLYEQYF
CDR3 DNA: TGCAGTGCTACGAAGGATCCCCGACTCTACGAGCAGTACTTC

V gene: TRBV12-3/TRBV12-4
clone size: many
D gene: TRBD2
J gene: TRBJ2-1
CDR3 protein: CASSPQRGGRNEQFF
CDR3 DNA: TGTGCCAGCAGTCCCCAGCGGGGGGGCCGGAATGAGCAGTTCTTC

V gene: TRBV3-1
clone size: NA
D gene: NA
J gene: TRBJ1-1
CDR3 protein: CASGGYPGTEAFF
CDR3 DNA: TGTGCCAGCGGCGGATACCCGGGCACTGAAGCTTTCTTT

V gene: TRBV12-3/TRBV12-4
clone size: few
D gene: NA
J gene: TRBJ1-1
CDR3 protein: CASSLMQNTEAFF
CDR3 DNA: TGTGCCAGCAGTTTAATGCAGAACACTGAAGCTTTCTTT

V gene: TRBV28
clone size: few
D gene: NA
J gene: TRBJ2-3
CDR3 protein: CASSPPSQGTDTQYF
CDR3 DNA: TGTGCCAGCAGTCCCCCCTCGCAGGGCACAGATACGCAGTATTTT

V gene: TRBV20-1
clone size: NA
D gene: NA
J gene: TRBJ2-3
CDR3 protein: CSARGGRRTDTQYF
CDR3 DNA: TGCAGTGCTAGAGGGGGACGTCGCACAGATACGCAGTATTTT

V gene: TRBV5-1
clone size: NA
D gene: NA
J gene: TRBJ1-1
CDR3 protein: CASSFTGGRNTEAFF
CDR3 DNA: TGCGCCAGCAGCTTTACCGGGGGGAGGAACACTGAAGCTTTCTTT

V gene: TRBV5-5
clone size: few
D gene: NA
J gene: TRBJ2-3
CDR3 protein: CASSLIVTGPGDTQYF
CDR3 DNA: TGTGCCAGCAGCTTGATCGTCACCGGGCCGGGAGATACGCAGTATTTT

V gene: TRBV7-9
clone size: NA
D gene: TRBD1
J gene: TRBJ2-5
CDR3 protein: CASSLPQGGQGTQYF
CDR3 DNA: TGTGCCAGCAGCTTACCTCAGGGGGGACAGGGGACCCAGTACTTC

V gene: TRBV6-2/TRBV6-3
clone size: few
D gene: TRBD1
J gene: TRBJ1-2
CDR3 protein: CASSYSMAGGAIGYTF
CDR3 DNA: TGTGCCAGCAGTTACTCGATGGCAGGGGGCGCGATCGGCTACACCTTC

V gene: TRBV5-5
clone size: NA
D gene: NA
J gene: TRBJ2-2
CDR3 protein: CASSLAQQGTGELFF
CDR3 DNA: TGTGCCAGCAGCTTGGCCCAGCAGGGGACCGGGGAGCTGTTTTTT

V gene: TRBV12-3/TRBV12-4
clone size: NA
D gene: TRBD1
J gene: TRBJ2-1
CDR3 protein: CASSGRRGPEDNEQFF
CDR3 DNA: TGTGCCAGCAGTGGCCGTAGGGGGCCCGAAGACAATGAGCAGTTCTTC

V gene: TRBV11-2
clone size: many
D gene: NA
J gene: TRBJ1-1
CDR3 protein: CASSLKYEAFF
CDR3 DNA: TGTGCCAGCAGCTTAAAGTATGAAGCTTTCTTT

V gene: TRBV9
clone size: few
D gene: NA
J gene: TRBJ2-3
CDR3 protein: CASSVSGGTSTDTQYF
CDR3 DNA: TGTGCCAGCAGCGTAAGCGGAGGGACTAGCACAGATACGCAGTATTTT

V gene: TRBV12-3/TRBV12-4
clone size: many
D gene: NA
J gene: TRBJ2-2
CDR3 protein: CASSFYNTGELFF
CDR3 DNA: TGTGCCAGCAGTTTTTACAACACCGGGGAGCTGTTTTTT

V gene: TRBV5-1
clone size: NA
D gene: NA
J gene: TRBJ2-1
CDR3 protein: CASSWGGGASNEQFF
CDR3 DNA: TGCGCCAGCAGCTGGGGTGGGGGCGCCTCGAATGAGCAGTTCTTC

V gene: TRBV5-1
clone size: few
D gene: TRBD1
J gene: TRBJ2-3
CDR3 protein: CASSSTGSPDTQYF
CDR3 DNA: TGCGCCAGCAGCTCGACAGGGAGCCCAGATACGCAGTATTTT

V gene: TRBV7-3
clone size: NA
D gene: NA
J gene: TRBJ2-5
CDR3 protein: CASSLGDRDTETQYF
CDR3 DNA: TGTGCCAGCAGCTTAGGTGATAGGGACACAGAGACCCAGTACTTC

V gene: TRBV28
clone size: NA
D gene: TRBD1
J gene: TRBJ2-5
CDR3 protein: CASRGTGLYQETQYF
CDR3 DNA: TGTGCCAGCAGGGGGACAGGACTCTACCAAGAGACCCAGTACTTC

V gene: TRBV12-3/TRBV12-4
clone size: NA
D gene: NA
J gene: TRBJ2-5
CDR3 protein: CANRQSLQPLQQETQYF
CDR3 DNA: TGTGCCAACAGACAATCCCTACAGCCCTTGCAACAAGAGACCCAGTACTTC

V gene: TRBV15
clone size: NA
D gene: TRBD2
J gene: TRBJ2-7
CDR3 protein: CATSRGGGFSYEQYF
CDR3 DNA: TGTGCCACCAGCAGAGGGGGGGGGTTTTCCTACGAGCAGTACTTC

V gene: TRBV6-1
clone size: NA
D gene: TRBD1
J gene: TRBJ2-7
CDR3 protein: CATRSGQGRSYEQYF
CDR3 DNA: TGTGCCACCCGATCAGGACAGGGGAGATCCTACGAGCAGTACTTC

V gene: TRBV6-5
clone size: few
D gene: NA
J gene: TRBJ2-3
CDR3 protein: CASSYSAGTGTQYF
CDR3 DNA: TGTGCCAGCAGTTACTCGGCAGGAACGGGCACGCAGTATTTT

V gene: TRBV7-8
clone size: NA
D gene: TRBD1
J gene: TRBJ1-2
CDR3 protein: CASSPWGTGAAYGYTF
CDR3 DNA: TGTGCCAGCAGCCCTTGGGGGACAGGGGCCGCCTATGGCTACACCTTC